Presented here are 10 T cell receptor beta chains from one specimen sequenced in a study of patients and donors after allogeneic stem cell transplantation. TCRdb used MiXCR to reprocess the RT-PCR reads, holding one entry per CDR3 protein. This table has roughly 250,000 distinct CDR3 sequences, over 12% appearing once. The sequenced sample was blood, either unsorted or a sorted T cell fraction (not recorded which). The receptors shown here come from a human donor who was either an allogeneic HSCT recipient or a stem cell or donor lymphocyte infusion donor (not recorded which). It is not recorded whose cells these are; they may come from a transplant donor.

This sequence joins TRBV5-1 and TRBJ1-6, with 12 bases lining up with TRBD1. Trimming took 6 bases from V and 2 from J; bases not matched to a gene: 9. Looked up from germline, CDR1 is SGHRS and CDR2 is YFSETQ. The CDR3 is 18 residues long. CDR3 in DNA: TGCGCCAGCAACCCGGGACAGGGGGCAAGTGCCTATAATTCACCCCTCCACTTT. This translates into CASNPGQGASAYNSPLHF.

The gene calls are TRBV30 and TRBJ2-1; 10 nucleotides agree with TRBD2. Germline CDR1 is GTSNPN and CDR2 is SVGIG (reference sequence). J lost 10 bases, V lost 2 bases, and 5 bases had no gene match. The CDR3 is 13 residues long. In nucleotides, the CDR3 is TGTGCCTGGAGTAGCGGGGGGGCACGGGAGCAGTTCTTC. Its translation is CAWSSGGAREQFF.

In its sample, this clonotype was seen a few times. The junction shows a germline mismatch at one end, possibly a read error. The V and J genes are TRBV11-2 and TRBJ2-1, with a weak D call TRBD1 (6 bases). Germline V lookup: CDR1 SGHAT, CDR2 FQNNGV. CDR3 length: 13 amino acids. The CDR3 coding sequence is TGTGCCAGCAGCGTAGACAGGAACAATGAGCAGTTCTTC. Residues: CASSVDRNNEQFF.

This chain joins TRBV5-6 and TRBJ2-5; weak D call: TRBD1 (6 bases). Germline V gives CDR1 SGHDT, CDR2 YYEEEE. This CDR3 is built from 15 residues. The ends were cut back, 3 bases at V and 10 bases at J, with 22 bases in the middle. In nucleotides, the CDR3 is TGTGCCAGCAGCTCCCTCAAAGAGGGACATCTTCTCCAGTACTTC. This translates into CASSSLKEGHLLQYF.

This sequence joins TRBV11-3 and TRBJ2-7; 8 nucleotides agree with TRBD2. The CDR3 spans 15 residues. Trimming took 2 bases from V and 5 from J; bases not matched to a gene: 8. Germline CDR1 reads SGHNT; CDR2 reads YENEEA. In nucleotides, the CDR3 is TGTGCCAGCAGCTTATCGGGAGGGGTGGGAAACGAGCAGTACTTC. It translates to CASSLSGGVGNEQYF.

This clonotype was picked up many times. The V call is TRBV5-1, the J call TRBJ2-1, with D possibly matching TRBD2 (5 bases). Between the trimmed V and J ends, which lost 2 bases and 6 bases, there was a span of 12 bases. Germline assignment: CDR1 SGHRS and CDR2 YFSETQ. The CDR3 has 14 residues. CDR3 residues: CASSLGLVVNEQFF. The CDR3 nucleotides are TGCGCCAGCAGCTTAGGACTGGTTGTCAATGAGCAGTTCTTC. Looking up the rest from reference TRBV5-1 and TRBJ2-1 gives the full variable domain: KAGVTQTPRYLIKTRGQQVTLSCSPISGHRSVSWYQQTPGQGLQFLFEYFSETQRNKGNFPGRFSGRQFSNSRSEMNVSTLELGDSALYLCASSLGLVVNEQFFGPGTRLTVL.

This clonotype showed up many times. This sequence joins TRBV4-2 and TRBJ2-5; weak D call: TRBD1 (8 bases). The V and J ends lost 1 base and 2 bases respectively, with 17 bases between them. This CDR3 spans 17 amino acids. Germline V gives CDR1 LGHNA, CDR2 YNFKEQ. Here the CDR3 reads CASSQGLQGGAQETQYF. The CDR3 DNA is TGTGCCAGCAGCCAAGGCCTACAGGGGGGGGCACAAGAGACCCAGTACTTC.

The chain joins TRBV20-1 to TRBJ1-1; possibly TRBD1 for D (5 bases). The V end was cut by 4 bases, the J end by 4 bases, with 13 bases between. CDR3 length: 13 amino acids. Germline V CDR1 and CDR2: DFQATT, SNEGSKA (reference sequence). CDR3 in amino acids: CSAMRGTGTEAFF. The CDR3 nucleotides are TGCAGTGCTATGAGGGGCACGGGCACTGAAGCTTTCTTT.

In its sample, this clonotype was seen many times. The chain has TRBV28 and TRBJ1-2; D perhaps matches TRBD1 (6 bases). The V end lost 10 bases, the J end lost 5 bases, and 20 bases lay between the germline ends. The length of the CDR3 is 14 residues. The germline CDR1 and CDR2 sequences are MDHEN and SYDVKM. The CDR3 sequence is CATETPGAHYGYTF. CDR3 DNA: TGTGCCACCGAAACACCAGGGGCGCATTATGGCTACACCTTC.

Ten or more counts support this clonotype. This chain uses TRBV28 with TRBJ2-7; D possibly corresponds to TRBD1 (5 bases). The germline gives CDR1 MDHEN, CDR2 SYDVKM. V lost 1 base and J 9 bases, leaving 16 bases between the germline ends. The CDR3 runs to 14 residues. CDR3 bases: TGTGCCAGCAGTTTATCAGGGTCGGTTAACAGGCAGTACTTC. Its protein is CASSLSGSVNRQYF.